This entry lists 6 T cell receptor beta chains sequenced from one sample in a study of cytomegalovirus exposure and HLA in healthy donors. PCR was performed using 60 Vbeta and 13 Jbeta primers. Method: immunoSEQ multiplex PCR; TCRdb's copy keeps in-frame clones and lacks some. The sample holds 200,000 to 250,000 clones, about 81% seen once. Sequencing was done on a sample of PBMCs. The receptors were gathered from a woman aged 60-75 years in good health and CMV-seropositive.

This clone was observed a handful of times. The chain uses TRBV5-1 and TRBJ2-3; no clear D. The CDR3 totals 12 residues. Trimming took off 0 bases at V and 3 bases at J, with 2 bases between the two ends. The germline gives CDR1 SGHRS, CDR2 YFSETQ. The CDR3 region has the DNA TGCGCCAGCAGCTTGGCGACAGATACGCAGTATTTT. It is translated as CASSLATDTQYF.

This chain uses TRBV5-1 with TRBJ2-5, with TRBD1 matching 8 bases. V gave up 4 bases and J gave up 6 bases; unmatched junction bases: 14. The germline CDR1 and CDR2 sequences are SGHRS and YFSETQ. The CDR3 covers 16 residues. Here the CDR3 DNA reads TGCGCCAGCAGCCCTCTACCTCAGGACAGGGAACAGACCCAGTACTTC. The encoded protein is CASSPLPQDREQTQYF.

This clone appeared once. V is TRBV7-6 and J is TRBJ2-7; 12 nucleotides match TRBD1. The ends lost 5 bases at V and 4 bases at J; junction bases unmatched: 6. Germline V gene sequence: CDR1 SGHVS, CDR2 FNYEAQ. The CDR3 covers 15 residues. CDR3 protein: CASSTGQGADYEQYF. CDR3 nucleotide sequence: TGTGCCAGCAGCACGGGACAGGGGGCTGATTACGAGCAGTACTTC.

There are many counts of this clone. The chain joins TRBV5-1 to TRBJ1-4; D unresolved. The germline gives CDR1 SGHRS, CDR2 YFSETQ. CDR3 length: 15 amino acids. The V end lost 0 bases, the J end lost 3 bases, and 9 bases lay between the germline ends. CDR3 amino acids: CASSLDPGPNEKLFF. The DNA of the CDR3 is TGCGCCAGCAGCTTGGACCCTGGGCCTAATGAAAAACTGTTTTTT.

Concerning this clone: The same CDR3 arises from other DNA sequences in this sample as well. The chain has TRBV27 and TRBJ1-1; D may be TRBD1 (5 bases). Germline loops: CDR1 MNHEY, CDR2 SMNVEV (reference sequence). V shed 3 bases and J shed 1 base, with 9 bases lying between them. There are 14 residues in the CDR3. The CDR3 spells CASSFRQGNTEAFF. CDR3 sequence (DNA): TGTGCCAGCAGTTTCCGGCAGGGGAACACTGAAGCTTTCTTT.

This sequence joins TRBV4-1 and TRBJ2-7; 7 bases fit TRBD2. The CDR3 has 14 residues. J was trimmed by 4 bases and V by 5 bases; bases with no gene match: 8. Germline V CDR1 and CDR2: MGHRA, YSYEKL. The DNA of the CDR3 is TGCGCCAGCAGCTTCAGAGCGGGAACGTACGAGCAGTACTTC. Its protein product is CASSFRAGTYEQYF.